The 12 T cell receptor beta chains presented below share a single source sample, sequenced in a study of beta chain features in type 1 diabetes. Of the isolated RNA, all was reverse transcribed, and so the sequenced material was expressed TCRB transcripts. Repertoires were generated with immunoSEQ multiplex PCR, while TCRdb's copy carries only in-frame clones and drops some. Counted here are 35,000 or so clones, roughly two thirds occurring once; the ten biggest clones make up 2% to 2.5%. Sequencing was performed on Tregs from blood. The receptors shown here come from a woman aged 25 to 39 in good health.

This chain uses TRBV5-5 with TRBJ2-7, with TRBD1 as a possible D gene (5 bases). Germline CDR1 SGHKS, CDR2 YYEKEE (reference sequence). Trimming stripped 5 bases from V and 4 bases from J, with 10 bases between. The CDR3 consists of 12 residues. This CDR3 is CASRTTGYEQYF. CDR3 DNA sequence: TGTGCCAGCAGAACCACAGGATACGAGCAGTACTTC.

The genes are TRBV6-1 and TRBJ1-1, with 12 bases fitting TRBD1. V trimming: 7 bases; J trimming: 4 bases; junction bases outside the gene matches: 7. The CDR3 covers 15 residues. The germline V gene encodes CDR1 MNHNS and CDR2 SASEGT. The CDR3 here is CASISGQGAGTEAFF. The CDR3 DNA sequence: TGTGCCAGCATTTCGGGACAGGGGGCAGGCACTGAAGCTTTCTTT.

This clone turned up a few times. This chain connects TRBV18 to TRBJ2-7; 7 bases map to TRBD1. CDR3 size: 14 residues. Germline V gene lookup returns CDR1 KGHSH and CDR2 LQKENI. Trimming took 5 bases from V and 6 from J; bases not matched to a gene: 10. The CDR3 loop is CASSSDRASGEQYF. CDR3 sequence (DNA): TGTGCCAGCTCATCCGACAGGGCGTCGGGCGAGCAGTACTTC.

The V call is TRBV28, the J call TRBJ2-7; TRBD2 might be the D (6 bases). CDR1 is MDHEN and CDR2 is SYDVKM in the germline V gene. V dropped 5 bases and J dropped 0 bases, with 14 bases sitting between them. This CDR3 has 15 residues. The CDR3 sequence: CASSPAGTSSYEQYF. CDR3 sequence (DNA): TGTGCCAGCAGTCCCGCGGGAACGAGCTCCTACGAGCAGTACTTC.

This clone has a single count. The chain links TRBV6-5 to TRBJ2-1, with TRBD2 matching over 7 bases. V shed 2 bases and J 1 base; nucleotides not matched to a gene: 5. Germline V CDR1 and CDR2: MNHEY, SVGAGI. The CDR3 totals 16 residues. The CDR3: CASSYGAGISYNEQFF. CDR3 nucleotide sequence: TGTGCCAGCAGTTACGGAGCGGGAATTTCCTACAATGAGCAGTTCTTC.

J is TRBJ1-2 and V is TRBV30; no definite D call. V lost 0 bases to trimming and J lost 0 bases, with 11 bases between them. Germline V CDR1 and CDR2: GTSNPN, SVGIG (reference sequence). This CDR3 contains 15 residues. The CDR3 bases are TGTGCCTGGAGTGTACCCGGGAGAGCTAACTATGGCTACACCTTC. It translates to CAWSVPGRANYGYTF.

The V and J genes are TRBV18 and TRBJ2-4, with 12 bases that match TRBD2. Germline trimming cut 2 bases from V and 3 bases from J; bases unmatched to any gene: 5. Germline V lookup: CDR1 KGHSH, CDR2 LQKENI. This CDR3 has 17 residues. CDR3 DNA sequence: TGTGCCAGCTCACCAGGGACTAGCGGGCGGGACAAAAACATTCAGTACTTC. It is translated as CASSPGTSGRDKNIQYF.

The V and J genes are TRBV11-3 and TRBJ2-1; D gene ambiguous. The ends were cut back, 0 bases at V and 6 bases at J, with 12 bases in the middle. The germline V gene has CDR1 SGHNT and CDR2 YENEEA. The CDR3 totals 15 residues. The CDR3 loop is CASSLDYGPSNEQFF. Written as DNA, the CDR3 is TGTGCCAGCAGCTTAGATTATGGGCCGTCCAATGAGCAGTTCTTC. Full variable domain (rest looked up from reference TRBV11-3 and TRBJ2-1): EAGVVQSPRYKIIEKKQPVAFWCNPISGHNTLYWYLQNLGQGPELLIRYENEEAVDDSQLPKDRFSAERLKGVDSTLKIQPAELGDSAVYLCASSLDYGPSNEQFFGPGTRLTVL.

The V and J genes are TRBV28 and TRBJ1-5; a weak D match, TRBD1 (5 bases). The V gene's germline CDR1 is MDHEN and CDR2 SYDVKM. Trimming shortened V by 6 bases and J by 3 bases, and 24 bases separated the two germline ends. The CDR3 is made up of 18 amino acids. This chain's CDR3 is CASSLHPFREGANQPQHF. The CDR3 DNA follows: TGTGCCAGCAGCCTTCACCCCTTCAGGGAAGGTGCCAATCAGCCCCAGCATTTT.

The genes are TRBV13 and TRBJ2-7; 9 bases line up with TRBD1. The CDR3 consists of 16 residues. The trim removed 5 bases at V and 3 bases at J, leaving 11 bases unmatched. The V gene's germline CDR1 is PRHDT and CDR2 FYEKMQ (reference sequence). The DNA for the CDR3 is TGTGCCAGCAGCCCGACAGGGGGACTACCCCACTACGAGCAGTACTTC. Translating it yields CASSPTGGLPHYEQYF.

This clone was counted between two and nine times. The rearrangement uses TRBV4-3 and TRBJ2-4; D is ambiguous. Germline V gene sequence: CDR1 LGHNA, CDR2 YSLEER. The V end lost 3 bases, the J end lost 0 bases, and 12 bases lay between the germline ends. CDR3 length: 16 amino acids. The CDR3 coding sequence is TGCGCCAGCAGCCAGTCCCCCCAACTAGCCAAAAACATTCAGTACTTC. It yields the protein CASSQSPQLAKNIQYF.

This clone was detected once. The chain has TRBV4-1 and TRBJ1-2; no reliable D call. The V gene's germline CDR1 is MGHRA and CDR2 YSYEKL. This CDR3 contains 16 residues. Trimming removed 4 bases from V and 0 bases from J, with 15 bases in between. The CDR3 region is CASSPAGVGSNYGYTF. CDR3 nucleotides: TGCGCCAGCAGCCCAGCGGGAGTTGGCTCTAACTATGGCTACACCTTC.